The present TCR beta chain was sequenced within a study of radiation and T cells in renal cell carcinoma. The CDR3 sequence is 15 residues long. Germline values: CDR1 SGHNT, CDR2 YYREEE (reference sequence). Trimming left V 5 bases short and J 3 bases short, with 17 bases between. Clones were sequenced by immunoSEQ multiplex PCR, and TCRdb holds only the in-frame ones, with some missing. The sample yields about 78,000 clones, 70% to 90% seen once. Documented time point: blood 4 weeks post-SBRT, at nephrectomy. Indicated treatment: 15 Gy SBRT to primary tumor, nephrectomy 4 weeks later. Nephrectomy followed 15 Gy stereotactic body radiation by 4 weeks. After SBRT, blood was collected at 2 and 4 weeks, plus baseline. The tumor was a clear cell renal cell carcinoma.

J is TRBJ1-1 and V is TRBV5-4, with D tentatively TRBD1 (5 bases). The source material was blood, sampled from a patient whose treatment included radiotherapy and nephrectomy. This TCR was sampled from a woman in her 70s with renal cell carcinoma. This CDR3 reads CASSPSPGKDTEAFF. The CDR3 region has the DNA TGTGCCAGCAGTCCGAGCCCAGGGAAAGACACTGAAGCTTTCTTT.